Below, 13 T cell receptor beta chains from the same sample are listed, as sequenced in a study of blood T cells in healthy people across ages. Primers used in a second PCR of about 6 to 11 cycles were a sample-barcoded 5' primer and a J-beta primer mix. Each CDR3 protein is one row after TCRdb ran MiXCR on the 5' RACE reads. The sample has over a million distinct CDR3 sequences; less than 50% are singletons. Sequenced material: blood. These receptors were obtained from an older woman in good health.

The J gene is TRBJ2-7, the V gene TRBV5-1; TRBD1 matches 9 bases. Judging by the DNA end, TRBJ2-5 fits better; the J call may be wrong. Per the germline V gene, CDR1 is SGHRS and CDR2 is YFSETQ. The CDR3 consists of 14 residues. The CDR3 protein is CASTTGQGMETQYF. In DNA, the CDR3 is TGCGCCAGCACGACGGGACAGGGTATGGAGACCCAGTACTTC.

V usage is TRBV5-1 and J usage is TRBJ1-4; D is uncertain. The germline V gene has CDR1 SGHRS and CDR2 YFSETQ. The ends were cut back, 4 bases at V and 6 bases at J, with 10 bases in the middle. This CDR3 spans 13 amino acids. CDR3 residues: CASSPGPYEKLFF. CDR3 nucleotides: TGCGCCAGCAGCCCCGGACCTTATGAAAAACTGTTTTTT.

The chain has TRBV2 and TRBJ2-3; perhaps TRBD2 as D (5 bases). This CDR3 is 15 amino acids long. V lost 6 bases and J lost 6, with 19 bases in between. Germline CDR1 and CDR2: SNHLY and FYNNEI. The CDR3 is CASSGERTVRDTQYF. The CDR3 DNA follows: TGTGCCAGCAGCGGAGAGAGGACTGTGAGGGATACGCAGTATTTT.

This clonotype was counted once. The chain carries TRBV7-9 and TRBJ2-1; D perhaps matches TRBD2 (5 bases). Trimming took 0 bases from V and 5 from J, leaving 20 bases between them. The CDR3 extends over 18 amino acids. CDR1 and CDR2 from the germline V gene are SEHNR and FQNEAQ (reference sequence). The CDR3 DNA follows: TGTGCCAGCAGCTTAGCTCGGGATTTCTCATCAAAAGACAATGAGCAGTTCTTC. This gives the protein CASSLARDFSSKDNEQFF.

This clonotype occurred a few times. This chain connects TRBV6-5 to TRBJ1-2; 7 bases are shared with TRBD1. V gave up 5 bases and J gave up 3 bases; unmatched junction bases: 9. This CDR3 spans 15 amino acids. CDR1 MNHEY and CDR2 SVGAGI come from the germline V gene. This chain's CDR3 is CASSTTGGQYYGYTF. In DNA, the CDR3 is TGTGCCAGCAGTACCACTGGGGGACAGTACTATGGCTACACCTTC.

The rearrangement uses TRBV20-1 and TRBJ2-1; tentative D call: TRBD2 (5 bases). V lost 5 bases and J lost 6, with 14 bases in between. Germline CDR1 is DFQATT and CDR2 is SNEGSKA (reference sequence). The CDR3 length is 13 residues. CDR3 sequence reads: CSAGPREFNEQFF. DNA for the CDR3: TGCAGTGCTGGGCCCCGGGAATTCAATGAGCAGTTCTTC.

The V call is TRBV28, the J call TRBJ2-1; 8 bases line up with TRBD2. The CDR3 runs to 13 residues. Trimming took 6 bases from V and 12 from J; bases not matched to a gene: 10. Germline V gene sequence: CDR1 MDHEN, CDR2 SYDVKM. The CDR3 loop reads CASRHSGMGGQFF. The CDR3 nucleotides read TGTGCCAGCAGACATAGCGGGATGGGTGGGCAGTTCTTC.

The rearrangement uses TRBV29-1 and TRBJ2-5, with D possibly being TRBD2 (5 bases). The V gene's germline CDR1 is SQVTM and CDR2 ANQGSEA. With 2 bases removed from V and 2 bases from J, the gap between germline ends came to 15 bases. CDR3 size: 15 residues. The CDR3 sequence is CSVEPERRVQETQYF. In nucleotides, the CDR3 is TGCAGCGTTGAACCAGAGCGGAGAGTTCAAGAGACCCAGTACTTC.

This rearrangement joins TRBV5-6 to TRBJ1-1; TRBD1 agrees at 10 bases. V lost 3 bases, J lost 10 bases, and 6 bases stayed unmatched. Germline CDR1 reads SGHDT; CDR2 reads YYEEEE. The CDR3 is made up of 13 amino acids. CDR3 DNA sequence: TGTGCCAGCAGCTGGGGAGGGACAGGGGCAGCTTTCTTT. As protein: CASSWGGTGAAFF.

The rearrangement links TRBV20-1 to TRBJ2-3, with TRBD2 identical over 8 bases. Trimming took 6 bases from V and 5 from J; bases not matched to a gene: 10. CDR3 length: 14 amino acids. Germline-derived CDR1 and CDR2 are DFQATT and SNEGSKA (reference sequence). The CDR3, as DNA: TGCAGTGCCCCAGTAGTTCTAGCGGGAGATACGCAGTATTTT. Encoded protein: CSAPVVLAGDTQYF.

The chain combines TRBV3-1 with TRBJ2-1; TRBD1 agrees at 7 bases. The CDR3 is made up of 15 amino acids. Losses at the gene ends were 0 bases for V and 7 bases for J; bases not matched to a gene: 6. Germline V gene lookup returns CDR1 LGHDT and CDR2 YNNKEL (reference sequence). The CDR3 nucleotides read TGTGCCAGCAGCCAAGATGAGGGGGCGGGTAATGAGCAGTTCTTC. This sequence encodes CASSQDEGAGNEQFF.

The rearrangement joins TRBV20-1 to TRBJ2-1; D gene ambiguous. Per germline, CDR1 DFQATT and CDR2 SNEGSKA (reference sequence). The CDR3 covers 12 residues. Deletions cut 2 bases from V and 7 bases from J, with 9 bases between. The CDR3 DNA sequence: TGCAGTGCTAGAAGTCTCTCGAATGAGCAGTTCTTC. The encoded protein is CSARSLSNEQFF.

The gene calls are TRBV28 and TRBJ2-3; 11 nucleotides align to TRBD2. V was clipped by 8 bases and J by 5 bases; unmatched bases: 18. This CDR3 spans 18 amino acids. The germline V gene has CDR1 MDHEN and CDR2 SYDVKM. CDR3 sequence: CASGGLAAESRHVDTQYF. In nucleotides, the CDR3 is TGTGCCAGCGGGGGACTAGCGGCCGAAAGCCGGCACGTAGATACGCAGTATTTT.